This TCR beta chain was observed in a study of CD8 T cells in ankylosing spondylitis. The CDR3 is 13 amino acids. The germline gives CDR1 MDHEN, CDR2 SYDVKM. V lost 2 bases, J lost 4 bases, and 8 bases lay in between. TCRdb processed the 5' RACE reads anew with MiXCR; each CDR3 protein has one entry. Among over 110,000 distinct CDR3 sequences, roughly 8.4% were seen once, and the ten largest hold less than 7.5%. The table lists this clonotype with many counts. The rearrangement links TRBV28 to TRBJ1-2; D unclear. The sequence came from a male donor with ankylosing spondylitis. The sample taken for sequencing was synovial fluid, either unsorted or a sorted T cell fraction (not recorded which). In nucleotides, the CDR3 is TGTGCCAGCAGTTTAAATAGTGTCTATGGCTACACCTTC. Protein: CASSLNSVYGYTF.